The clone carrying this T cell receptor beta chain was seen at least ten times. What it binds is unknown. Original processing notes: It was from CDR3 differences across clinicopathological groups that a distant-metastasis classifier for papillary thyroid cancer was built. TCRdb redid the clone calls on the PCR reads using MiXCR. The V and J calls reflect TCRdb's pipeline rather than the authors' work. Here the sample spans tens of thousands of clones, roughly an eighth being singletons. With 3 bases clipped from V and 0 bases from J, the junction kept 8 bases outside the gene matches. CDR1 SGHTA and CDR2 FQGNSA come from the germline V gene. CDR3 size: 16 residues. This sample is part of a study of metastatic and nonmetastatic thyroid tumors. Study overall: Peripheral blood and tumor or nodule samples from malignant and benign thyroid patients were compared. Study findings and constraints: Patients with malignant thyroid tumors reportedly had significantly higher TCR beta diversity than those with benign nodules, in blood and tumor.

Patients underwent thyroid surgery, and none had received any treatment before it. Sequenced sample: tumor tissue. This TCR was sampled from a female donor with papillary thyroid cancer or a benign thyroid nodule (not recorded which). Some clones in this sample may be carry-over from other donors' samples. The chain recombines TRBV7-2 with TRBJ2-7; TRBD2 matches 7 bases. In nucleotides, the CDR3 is TGTGCCAGCAGCTTTGGTCCAGCGGGAACCTCCTACGAGCAGTACTTC. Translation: CASSFGPAGTSYEQYF.